These T cell receptor beta chains were read from a single sample in a study of shared T cell receptors in the human thymus. Method: immunoSEQ multiplex PCR; TCRdb's copy keeps in-frame clones and lacks some. This table holds some 400,000 clones, approximately 95% found once. The sequenced sample consisted of thymocytes. These receptors all come from a human donor. Each CDR3 is given with its conserved first and last residue. D genes are given only for firm matches. Clone size appears in some rows only: once, few, many, or a class for an expanded clone.

abundance: once; d_gene: -; j_gene: TRBJ2-1; v_gene: TRBV4-1; CDR3nt: TGCGCCAGCAGCCCGAGCGGGCCGTCCTACAATGAGCAGTTCTTC; CDR3aa: CASSPSGPSYNEQFF
abundance: -; d_gene: TRBD1; j_gene: TRBJ2-2; v_gene: TRBV9; CDR3nt: TGTGCCAGCAGCGTAAAACAGGGGCCCATCTTCACCGGGGAGCTGTTTTTT; CDR3aa: CASSVKQGPIFTGELFF
abundance: -; d_gene: -; j_gene: TRBJ2-7; v_gene: TRBV7-6; CDR3nt: TGTGCCAGCAGCTTGTTACCGGGACATCCCTACGAGCAGTACTTC; CDR3aa: CASSLLPGHPYEQYF
abundance: -; d_gene: -; j_gene: TRBJ2-1; v_gene: TRBV6-1; CDR3nt: TGTGCCAGCAGTGAAAGGGTATTTACCTCCGATGAGCAGTTCTTC; CDR3aa: CASSERVFTSDEQFF
abundance: -; d_gene: TRBD1; j_gene: TRBJ1-5; v_gene: TRBV28; CDR3nt: TGTGCCAGCGTCGGCAGGGGGCACCAGAGCAATCAGCCCCAGCATTTT; CDR3aa: CASVGRGHQSNQPQHF
abundance: -; d_gene: TRBD2; j_gene: TRBJ2-7; v_gene: TRBV13; CDR3nt: TGTGCCAGCAGCTCCCGAAGGGAACCGGGACTACTTTACGACGAGCAGTACTTC; CDR3aa: CASSSRREPGLLYDEQYF
abundance: -; d_gene: TRBD2; j_gene: TRBJ2-3; v_gene: TRBV4-2; CDR3nt: TGTGCCAGCAGCCAAGGGGCGGGAGGCACAGATACGCAGTATTTT; CDR3aa: CASSQGAGGTDTQYF
abundance: -; d_gene: TRBD1; j_gene: TRBJ2-7; v_gene: TRBV6-5; CDR3nt: TGTGCCAGCAGTGGATCGACAGGGTTGGGCTACGAGCAGTACTTC; CDR3aa: CASSGSTGLGYEQYF
abundance: once; d_gene: TRBD2; j_gene: TRBJ2-7; v_gene: TRBV28; CDR3nt: TGTGCCAGCAGTTTATCCGGGACTAGCGGGAGACCCTTTGAAGCCTACGAGCAGTACTTC; CDR3aa: CASSLSGTSGRPFEAYEQYF
abundance: -; d_gene: -; j_gene: TRBJ2-7; v_gene: TRBV25-1; CDR3nt: TGTGCCAGCAGTCCGGACACCTACGAGCAGTACTTC; CDR3aa: CASSPDTYEQYF
abundance: -; d_gene: -; j_gene: TRBJ2-3; v_gene: TRBV29-1; CDR3nt: TGCAGCGGGATGGGAGACCTCTACACAGATACGCAGTATTTT; CDR3aa: CSGMGDLYTDTQYF
abundance: -; d_gene: TRBD1; j_gene: TRBJ2-1; v_gene: TRBV13; CDR3nt: TGTGCCAGCAGCTCGCCCCGGGACAGAGTGACCCAAAGCTCCTACAATGAGCAGTTCTTC; CDR3aa: CASSSPRDRVTQSSYNEQFF
abundance: -; d_gene: TRBD2; j_gene: TRBJ2-3; v_gene: TRBV5-4; CDR3nt: TGTGCCAGCAGCTCCGCCCTCCGACTAGCGGGGATCACAGATACGCAGTATTTT; CDR3aa: CASSSALRLAGITDTQYF
abundance: -; d_gene: TRBD1; j_gene: TRBJ2-5; v_gene: TRBV7-9; CDR3nt: TGTGCCAGCAGCTCCAGGGGGACGTCGGGGCAAGAGACCCAGTACTTC; CDR3aa: CASSSRGTSGQETQYF
abundance: -; d_gene: TRBD1; j_gene: TRBJ1-4; v_gene: TRBV28; CDR3nt: TGTGCCAGCAGCTGCCTCGAGGGGGCTGGTACTAATGAAAAACTGTTTTTT; CDR3aa: CASSCLEGAGTNEKLFF
abundance: -; d_gene: TRBD2; j_gene: TRBJ2-7; v_gene: TRBV9; CDR3nt: TGTGCCAGCAGCGTAGAAGGTAGCGGGAGGGTAAGTGAGCAGTACTTC; CDR3aa: CASSVEGSGRVSEQYF
abundance: -; d_gene: TRBD1; j_gene: TRBJ2-7; v_gene: TRBV28; CDR3nt: TGTGCCAGCATTTCCGACAGGGAACGGGTCGAGCAGTACTTC; CDR3aa: CASISDRERVEQYF
abundance: -; d_gene: -; j_gene: TRBJ2-2; v_gene: TRBV30; CDR3nt: TGTGCCTGGAGTGACGCAGACAGATATCACACCGGGGAGCTGTTTTTT; CDR3aa: CAWSDADRYHTGELFF
abundance: -; d_gene: TRBD1; j_gene: TRBJ2-7; v_gene: TRBV6-6; CDR3nt: TGTGCCAGCAGTTACTCGACAGGGGGTTACGAGCAGTACTTC; CDR3aa: CASSYSTGGYEQYF
abundance: -; d_gene: -; j_gene: TRBJ2-5; v_gene: TRBV5-1; CDR3nt: TGCGCCAGCAGTGGCGGGGAAACTCAAGAGACCCAGTACTTC; CDR3aa: CASSGGETQETQYF
abundance: -; d_gene: -; j_gene: TRBJ2-5; v_gene: TRBV5-1; CDR3nt: TGCGCCAGCAGCTTGGCCGGGGGACAGCCAGAGACCCAGTACTTC; CDR3aa: CASSLAGGQPETQYF
abundance: -; d_gene: -; j_gene: TRBJ2-7; v_gene: TRBV27; CDR3nt: TGTGCCAGCAGTTTAGGCGGACAAGGGCACACCTACGAGCAGTACTTC; CDR3aa: CASSLGGQGHTYEQYF
abundance: once; d_gene: TRBD2; j_gene: TRBJ2-1; v_gene: TRBV7-3; CDR3nt: TGTGCCAGCAGCTTAACGGGACTAGCGGGTAAAAATGAGCAGTTCTTC; CDR3aa: CASSLTGLAGKNEQFF